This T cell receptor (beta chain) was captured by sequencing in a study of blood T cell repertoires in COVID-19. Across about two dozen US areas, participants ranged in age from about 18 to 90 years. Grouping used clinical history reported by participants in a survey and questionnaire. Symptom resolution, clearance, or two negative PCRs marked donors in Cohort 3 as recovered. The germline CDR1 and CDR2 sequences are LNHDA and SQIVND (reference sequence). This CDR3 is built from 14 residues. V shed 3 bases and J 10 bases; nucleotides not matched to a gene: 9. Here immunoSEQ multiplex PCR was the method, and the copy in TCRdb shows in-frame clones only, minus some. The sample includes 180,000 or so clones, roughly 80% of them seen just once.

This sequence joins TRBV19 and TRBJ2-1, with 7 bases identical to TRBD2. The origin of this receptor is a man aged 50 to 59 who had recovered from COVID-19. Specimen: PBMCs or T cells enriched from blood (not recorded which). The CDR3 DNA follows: TGTGCCAGTAGTATTGGGGGGAGGGTTGGAGAGCAGTTCTTC. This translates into CASSIGGRVGEQFF.